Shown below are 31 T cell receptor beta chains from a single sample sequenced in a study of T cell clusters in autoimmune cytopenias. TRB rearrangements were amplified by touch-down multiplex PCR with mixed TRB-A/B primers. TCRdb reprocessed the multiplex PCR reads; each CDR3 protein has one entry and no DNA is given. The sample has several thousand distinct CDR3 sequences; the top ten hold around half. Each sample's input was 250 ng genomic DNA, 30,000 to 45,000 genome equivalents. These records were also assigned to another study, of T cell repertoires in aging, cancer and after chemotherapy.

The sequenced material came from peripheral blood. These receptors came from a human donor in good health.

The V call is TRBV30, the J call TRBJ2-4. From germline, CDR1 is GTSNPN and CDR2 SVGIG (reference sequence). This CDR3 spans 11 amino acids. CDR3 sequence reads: CAAYTKNIQYF.

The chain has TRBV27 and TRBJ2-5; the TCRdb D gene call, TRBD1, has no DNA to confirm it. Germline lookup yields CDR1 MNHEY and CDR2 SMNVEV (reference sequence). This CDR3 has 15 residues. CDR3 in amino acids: CASSLVRGLRETQYF.

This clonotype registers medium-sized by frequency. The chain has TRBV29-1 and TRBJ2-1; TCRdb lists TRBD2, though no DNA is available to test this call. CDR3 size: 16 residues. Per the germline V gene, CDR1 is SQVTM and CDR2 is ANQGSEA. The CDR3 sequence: CSVEWFSGRRGDEQFF.

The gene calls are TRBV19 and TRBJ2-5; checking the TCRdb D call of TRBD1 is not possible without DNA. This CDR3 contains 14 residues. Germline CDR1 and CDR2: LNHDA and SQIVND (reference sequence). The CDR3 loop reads CASSRDSLQETQYF. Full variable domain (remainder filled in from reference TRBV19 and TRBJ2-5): DGGITQSPKYLFRKEGQNVTLSCEQNLNHDAMYWYRQDPGQGLRLIYYSQIVNDFQKGDIAEGYSVSREKKESFPLTVTSAQKNPTAFYLCASSRDSLQETQYFGPGTRLLVL.

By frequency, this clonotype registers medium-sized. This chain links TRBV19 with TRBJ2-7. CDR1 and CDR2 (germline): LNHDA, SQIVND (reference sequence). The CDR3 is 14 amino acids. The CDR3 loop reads CASSIVYDSYEQYF.

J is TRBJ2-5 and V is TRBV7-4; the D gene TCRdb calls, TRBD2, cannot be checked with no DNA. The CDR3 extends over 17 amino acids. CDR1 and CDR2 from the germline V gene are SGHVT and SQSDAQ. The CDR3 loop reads CASSFRPVAFGEETQYF. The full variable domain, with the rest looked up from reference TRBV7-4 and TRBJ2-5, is GAGVSQSPRYKVAKRGRDVALRCDSISGHVTLYWYRQTLGQGSEVLTYSQSDAQRDKSGRPSGRFSAERPERSVSTLKIQRTEQGDSAVYLCASSFRPVAFGEETQYFGPGTRLLVL.

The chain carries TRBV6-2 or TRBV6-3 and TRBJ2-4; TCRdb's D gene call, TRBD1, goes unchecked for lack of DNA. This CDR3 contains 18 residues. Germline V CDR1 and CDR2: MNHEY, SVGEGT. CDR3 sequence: CASTSRGTEGEAKNIQYF.

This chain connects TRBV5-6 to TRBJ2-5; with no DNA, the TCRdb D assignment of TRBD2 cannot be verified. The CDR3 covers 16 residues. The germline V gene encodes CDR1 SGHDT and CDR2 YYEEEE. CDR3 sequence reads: CASSLSLAGARETQYF.

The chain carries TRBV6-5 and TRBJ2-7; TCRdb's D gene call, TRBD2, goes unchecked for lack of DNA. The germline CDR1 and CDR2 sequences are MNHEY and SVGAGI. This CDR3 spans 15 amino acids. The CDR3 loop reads CASTPTSGRAREQYF.

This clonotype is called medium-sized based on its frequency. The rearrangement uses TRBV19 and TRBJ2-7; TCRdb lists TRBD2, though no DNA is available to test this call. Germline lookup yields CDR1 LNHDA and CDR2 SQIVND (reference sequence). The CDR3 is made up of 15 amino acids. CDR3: CASSIGLAGQSEQYF.

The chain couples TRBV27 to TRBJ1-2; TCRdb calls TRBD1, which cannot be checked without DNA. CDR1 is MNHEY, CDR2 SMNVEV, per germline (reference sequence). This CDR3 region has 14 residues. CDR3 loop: CASSLSGGDYGYTF.

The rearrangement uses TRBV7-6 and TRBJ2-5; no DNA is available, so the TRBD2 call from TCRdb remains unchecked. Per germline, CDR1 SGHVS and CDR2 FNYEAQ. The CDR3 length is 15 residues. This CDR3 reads CASSLASGRAETQYF.

CDR3 amino acids: CATSRDRAEQYF. J is TRBJ2-7 and V is TRBV15. The V gene's germline CDR1 is LNHNV and CDR2 YYDKDF (reference sequence). The CDR3 totals 12 residues.

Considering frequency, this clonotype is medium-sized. CDR3: CSVAVDRQALQYF. The chain is built from TRBV29-1 and TRBJ2-7; the TRBD1 assignment by TCRdb is unverifiable without DNA. This CDR3 contains 13 residues. CDR1 is SQVTM and CDR2 is ANQGSEA in the germline V gene.

The CDR3 here is CASSSQETQYF. V is TRBV11-2 and J is TRBJ2-5. This CDR3 has 11 amino acids. From germline, CDR1 is SGHAT and CDR2 FQNNGV.

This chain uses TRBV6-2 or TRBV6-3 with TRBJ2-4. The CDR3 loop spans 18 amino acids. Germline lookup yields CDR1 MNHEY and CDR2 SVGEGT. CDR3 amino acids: CASSYSEPRGEPKNIQYF.

CDR3 loop: CASKFGGGFGNTEAFF. The J gene is TRBJ1-1, the V gene TRBV12-3 or TRBV12-4; TCRdb's D call, TRBD1, is unchecked because there is no DNA. This CDR3 contains 16 residues.

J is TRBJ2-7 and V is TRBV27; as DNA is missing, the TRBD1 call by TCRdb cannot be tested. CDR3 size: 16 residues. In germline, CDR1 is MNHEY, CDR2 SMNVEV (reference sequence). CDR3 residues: CASSVAGTGQTYEQYF.

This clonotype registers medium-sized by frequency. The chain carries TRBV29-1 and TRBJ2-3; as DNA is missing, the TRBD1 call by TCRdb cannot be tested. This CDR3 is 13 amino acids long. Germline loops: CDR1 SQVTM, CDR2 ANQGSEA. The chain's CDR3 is CTTGGAGTDTQYF.

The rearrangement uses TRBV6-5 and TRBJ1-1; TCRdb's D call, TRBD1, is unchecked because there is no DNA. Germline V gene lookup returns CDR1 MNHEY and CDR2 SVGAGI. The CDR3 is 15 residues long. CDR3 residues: CASSYSRTGDTEAFF.

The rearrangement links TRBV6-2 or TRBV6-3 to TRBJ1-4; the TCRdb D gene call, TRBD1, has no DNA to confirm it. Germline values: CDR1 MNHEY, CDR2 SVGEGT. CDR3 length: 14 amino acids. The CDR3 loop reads CASTLTGVVEKLFF.

CDR3: CASSLAASRDRGKDEQFF. The chain joins TRBV13 to TRBJ2-1; the TRBD1 assignment by TCRdb is unverifiable without DNA. Germline loops: CDR1 PRHDT, CDR2 FYEKMQ (reference sequence). CDR3 length: 18 amino acids.

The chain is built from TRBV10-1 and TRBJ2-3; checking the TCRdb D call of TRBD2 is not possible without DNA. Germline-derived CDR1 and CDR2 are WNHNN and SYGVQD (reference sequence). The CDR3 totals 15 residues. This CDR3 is CASSGGSGRGDTQYF.

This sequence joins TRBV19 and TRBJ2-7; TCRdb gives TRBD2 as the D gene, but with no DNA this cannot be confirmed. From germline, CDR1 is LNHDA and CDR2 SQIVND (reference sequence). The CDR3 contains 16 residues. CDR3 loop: CASSIRGTGQFYEQYF.

The CDR3: CASSLGPRGSTDTQYF. The V call is TRBV7-6, the J call TRBJ2-3; TCRdb lists TRBD2, though no DNA is available to test this call. Germline-derived CDR1 and CDR2 are SGHVS and FNYEAQ. The CDR3 sequence is 16 residues long.

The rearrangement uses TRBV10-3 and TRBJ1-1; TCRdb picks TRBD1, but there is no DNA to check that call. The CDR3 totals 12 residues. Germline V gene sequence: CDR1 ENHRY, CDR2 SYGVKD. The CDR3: CAIRNDGGMAFF.

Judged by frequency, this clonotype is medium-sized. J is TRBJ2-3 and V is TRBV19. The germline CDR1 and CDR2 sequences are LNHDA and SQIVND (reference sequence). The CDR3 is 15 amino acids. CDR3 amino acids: CASSTSYGRTDTQYF.

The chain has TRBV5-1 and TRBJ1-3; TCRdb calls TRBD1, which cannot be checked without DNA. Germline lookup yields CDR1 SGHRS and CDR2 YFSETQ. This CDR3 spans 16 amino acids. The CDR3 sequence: CASSFNTGGSGNTIYF. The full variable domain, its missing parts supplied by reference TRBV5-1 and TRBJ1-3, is KAGVTQTPRYLIKTRGQQVTLSCSPISGHRSVSWYQQTPGQGLQFLFEYFSETQRNKGNFPGRFSGRQFSNSRSEMNVSTLELGDSALYLCASSFNTGGSGNTIYFGEGSWLTVV.

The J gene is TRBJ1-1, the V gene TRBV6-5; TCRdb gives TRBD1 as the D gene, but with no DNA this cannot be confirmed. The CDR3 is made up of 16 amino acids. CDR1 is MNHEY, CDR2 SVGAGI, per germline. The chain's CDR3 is CASRPTGGKRGTEAFF.

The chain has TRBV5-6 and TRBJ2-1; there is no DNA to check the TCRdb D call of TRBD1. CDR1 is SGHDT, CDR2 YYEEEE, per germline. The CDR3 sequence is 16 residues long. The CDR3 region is CASSLGTGGSYNEQFF.

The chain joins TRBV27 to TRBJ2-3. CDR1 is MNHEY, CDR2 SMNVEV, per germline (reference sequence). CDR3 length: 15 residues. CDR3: CASSLSSGSLDTQYF.